This TCR beta chain was captured by sequencing in a study of cytomegalovirus exposure and HLA in healthy donors. Researchers ran the PCR with 60 Vbeta and 13 Jbeta primers. TCRdb's table, derived via immunoSEQ multiplex PCR, lists solely in-frame clones and lacks some. The sample has tens of thousands of clones; approximately 70% are singletons. This clone is termed medium-sized (0.01 to 0.1%). The CDR3 runs to 14 residues. Germline V CDR1 and CDR2: MRHNA, SNTAGT. V was pared by 4 bases and J by 6 bases, with 13 bases between. The clonotype originates from a woman between 45 and 60 years old in good health and CMV-seronegative. Sequenced material: PBMCs. The chain joins TRBV6-4 to TRBJ2-1; TRBD2 might be the D (5 bases). As DNA, the CDR3 is TGTGCCAGCAGTGTTAGCGAGGAGGTCAATGAGCAGTTCTTC. The encoded protein is CASSVSEEVNEQFF.